This T cell receptor (beta chain) was found in a study of blood T cell repertoires in COVID-19. This CDR3 spans 15 amino acids. The junction had 4 bases not matched to a gene; V was cut back by 3 bases and J by 5 bases. Germline-derived CDR1 and CDR2 are WNHNN and SYGVQD (reference sequence). Authors' methods: Reference gene primer amplification gave nucleated cell count estimates. Clones were read by immunoSEQ multiplex PCR, and TCRdb kept only the in-frame ones, dropping some. V, J and clone size were drawn from that table, and D and trimming were deduced from the DNA. The sample includes roughly 570,000 clones, 70% to 90% of them seen just once. Patients at the Seattle site were enrolled during active infection and followed longitudinally.

The chain recombines TRBV10-1 with TRBJ2-1; TRBD2 agrees at 10 bases. This clonotype originated in a woman aged 45-60 years with COVID-19, enrolled during active disease. The sample consisted of peripheral blood. CDR3 DNA: TGCGCCAGCAGTGAAAATCTAGCGGGGGACAATGAGCAGTTCTTC. It specifies CASSENLAGDNEQFF.